This T cell receptor (beta chain) was sequenced during a study of OX40 agonist ivuxolimab in advanced cancers. Using immunoSEQ multiplex PCR, the repertoire was profiled, and TCRdb retains in-frame clones only, with some absent. The table records roughly 40,000 clones, roughly 90% of them present only once. CDR1 MGHDK and CDR2 SYGVNS come from the germline V gene. The CDR3 totals 15 residues. The V segment lost 5 bases and the J segment 6 bases; nucleotides outside the gene matches: 11. The sample holds a few counts of this clone. This material consisted of CD4+ or CD8+ T cells sorted from blood, taken in a trial of the OX40 agonist ivuxolimab. This clonotype originated in an adult with an advanced solid tumor such as melanoma, head and neck, liver or kidney cancer. V and J are TRBV25-1 and TRBJ2-5; 8 nucleotides line up with TRBD2. As DNA, the CDR3 is TGTGCCAGCAGTCCCCGGGGGGGTTTGATACAGACCCAGTACTTC. The encoded protein is CASSPRGGLIQTQYF. Filled out from reference TRBV25-1 and TRBJ2-5, the complete variable domain reads EADIYQTPRYLVIGTGKKITLECSQTMGHDKMYWYQQDPGMELHLIHYSYGVNSTEKGDLSSESTVSRIRTEHFPLTLESARPSHTSQYLCASSPRGGLIQTQYFGPGTRLLVL.